The entry below gives a single TCR beta chain sequence along with its context. V was clipped by 8 bases and J by 6 bases, with 13 bases between them. The CDR3 has 12 amino acids. All enrollees were about 18 to 89 years old and from fewer than 25 US areas. Cohort allocation depended upon clinical history that participants reported. It was within 2 weeks before study entry that exposed participants met a COVID-19 case. This sample stems from a study of blood T cell repertoires in COVID-19. Study as a whole: Specimens from acute and convalescent COVID-19 originated in the United States, Italy and Spain.

Profiling relied on immunoSEQ multiplex PCR, and the TCRdb table lists in-frame clones only, not all of them. This table holds about 150,000 clones, about 85% found once. Input material: PBMCs or T cells enriched from blood (not recorded which). This clonotype originated in a woman in her thirties or forties who had been exposed to COVID-19. V and J are TRBV12-3 or TRBV12-4 and TRBJ1-2, with a possible D match to TRBD1 (6 bases). CDR3 sequence: CASGPGTHGYTF. CDR3 in DNA: TGTGCCAGCGGCCCCGGGACACATGGCTACACCTTC.